The 18 T cell receptor beta chains presented below share a single source sample, sequenced in a study of T-cell reconstitution after alpha-beta-depleted transplantation in children. Researchers prepared the TCRbeta library using unique molecular identifiers, the study reports. One entry per CDR3 protein, called by TCRdb with MiXCR from the PCR reads. The profile shows 780,000 or so distinct CDR3 sequences, 16% of them singletons. Source: PBMCs, mostly from graft donor cells, taken 360 days after TCRalphabeta/CD19-depleted stem cell transplant. These receptor sequences come from a male patient under 18 who had a stem cell transplant for acute lymphoblastic leukemia, so the T cells may come from the graft donor.

This rearrangement joins TRBV29-1 to TRBJ2-7; 7 nucleotides line up with TRBD2. The V segment lost 4 bases and the J segment 1 base; nucleotides outside the gene matches: 4. Looked up from germline, CDR1 is SQVTM and CDR2 is ANQGSEA. The CDR3 is made up of 13 amino acids. Here the CDR3 DNA reads TGCAGCGTTGCCCTAGCGGCTTCCTACGAGCAGTACTTC. Protein: CSVALAASYEQYF.

The chain couples TRBV20-1 to TRBJ2-3; D gene unclear. This CDR3 comprises 15 residues. Germline-derived CDR1 and CDR2 are DFQATT and SNEGSKA (reference sequence). V lost 3 bases and J lost 1, with 14 bases in between. CDR3 sequence: CSARRTRPRTDTQYF. As DNA, the CDR3 is TGCAGTGCTAGGAGGACCCGACCACGCACAGATACGCAGTATTTT.

Ten or more counts support this clonotype. J is TRBJ2-3 and V is TRBV10-3; 11 positions agree with TRBD1. Germline-derived CDR1 and CDR2 are ENHRY and SYGVKD. The CDR3 extends over 17 amino acids. Unmatched junction bases numbered 6, after V lost 3 bases and J lost 1 base. The CDR3 DNA is TGTGCCATCAGTGATCCCGGACAGGGGGCGGGCACAGATACGCAGTATTTT. Its protein product is CAISDPGQGAGTDTQYF.

The sample holds many counts of this clonotype. The chain has TRBV24-1 and TRBJ1-2; D is undetermined. Trimming removed 4 bases at V and 7 bases at J, with 9 bases between. The germline V gene encodes CDR1 KGHDR and CDR2 SFDVKD. This CDR3 has 12 residues. As DNA, the CDR3 is TGTGCCACCAGTGACCCCTTCGGTGGCTACACCTTC. Translated: CATSDPFGGYTF.

V and J are TRBV2 and TRBJ2-3; no reliable D call. This CDR3 region has 16 residues. The V and J ends lost 1 base and 3 bases respectively, with 14 bases between them. In germline, CDR1 is SNHLY, CDR2 FYNNEI. In DNA, the CDR3 is TGTGCCAGCAGTGAAGTGGCTTCTCGACCAACAGATACGCAGTATTTT. Its protein product is CASSEVASRPTDTQYF.

A few counts support this clonotype. The J gene is TRBJ2-3, the V gene TRBV11-2; D may be TRBD2 (5 bases). V was trimmed by 1 base and J by 8 bases, leaving 7 bases between them. The germline CDR1 and CDR2 sequences are SGHAT and FQNNGV. The CDR3 consists of 12 residues. CDR3 nucleotides: TGTGCCAGCAGCTTAGGGAGCGGTACGCAGTATTTT. Its translation: CASSLGSGTQYF.

This clonotype was counted ten times or more. The chain combines TRBV11-2 with TRBJ2-2; D unclear. The CDR3 runs to 14 residues. Germline CDR1 reads SGHAT; CDR2 reads FQNNGV. Trimming left V 1 base short and J 6 bases short, with 9 bases between. CDR3 residues: CASSLVLGPGELFF. DNA of the CDR3: TGTGCCAGCAGCTTAGTGTTAGGACCCGGGGAGCTGTTTTTT.

This clonotype came up many times. This chain joins TRBV10-3 and TRBJ1-3, with D unresolved. This CDR3 spans 13 amino acids. V lost 4 bases and J lost 3, with 7 bases in between. Germline assignment: CDR1 ENHRY and CDR2 SYGVKD. The DNA of the CDR3 is TGTGCCATCAGTGTGTCGGGTGGAAACACCATATATTTT. Translating gives CAISVSGGNTIYF.

This chain links TRBV12-3 or TRBV12-4 with TRBJ2-3; tentatively, D is TRBD1 (6 bases). The V end was cut by 2 bases, the J end by 4 bases, with 19 bases between. The CDR3 length is 17 residues. CDR3 coding DNA: TGTGCCAGCAGTTTATGGGGAGCAAAGGGGGTTGCAGATACGCAGTATTTT. Amino acid sequence: CASSLWGAKGVADTQYF.

This clonotype has just a few counts. Here the CDR3 DNA reads TGTGCCATCAGGAAAAACAGGGTTATGAACACTGAAGCTTTCTTT. Translated: CAIRKNRVMNTEAFF. This chain uses TRBV10-3 with TRBJ1-1; D may be TRBD1 (6 bases). Germline loops: CDR1 ENHRY, CDR2 SYGVKD. V lost 6 bases to trimming and J lost 0 bases, with 14 bases between them. The CDR3 is 15 residues long.

This clonotype was counted ten times or more. This chain links TRBV6-1 with TRBJ2-5; the D is unclear. Germline CDR1 reads MNHNS; CDR2 reads SASEGT. Trimming removed 7 bases at V and 5 bases at J, with 14 bases between. This CDR3 comprises 13 residues. In nucleotides, the CDR3 is TGTGCCAGCAATAAGTGGGGTGACGAGACCCAGTACTTC. Its translation: CASNKWGDETQYF.

This clonotype came up once. A much larger clone is a single base away; this may be a read error. This rearrangement joins TRBV5-1 to TRBJ2-1; 8 bases fit TRBD2. CDR3 length equals 18 residues. V gave up 1 base and J gave up 7 bases; unmatched junction bases: 16. CDR1 is SGHRS and CDR2 is YFSETQ in the germline V gene. In nucleotides, the CDR3 is TGCGCCAGCAGCTTGACTACTGGCGGGAGGTTCTTATGGAATGAGCAGTTCTTC. Its protein product is CASSLTTGGRFLWNEQFF.

The gene calls are TRBV29-1 and TRBJ2-5; possible D gene TRBD1, 6 bases. The V and J ends lost 4 bases and 5 bases respectively, with 11 bases between them. Looked up from germline, CDR1 is SQVTM and CDR2 is ANQGSEA. This CDR3 spans 12 amino acids. In DNA form, the CDR3 reads TGCAGCGTTGTGGCAGGACAGGAGACCCAGTACTTC. Translation: CSVVAGQETQYF.

This clonotype was recorded a few times. The rearrangement joins TRBV27 to TRBJ2-1, with D uncertain. CDR1 MNHEY and CDR2 SMNVEV come from the germline V gene (reference sequence). CDR3 length equals 15 residues. With 5 bases removed from V and 0 bases from J, the gap between germline ends came to 11 bases. CDR3 region: CASSNARSSYNEQFF. For the CDR3, the DNA is TGTGCCAGCAGTAACGCGCGGAGCTCCTACAATGAGCAGTTCTTC.

The chain combines TRBV20-1 with TRBJ2-7; D unclear. Trimming removed 3 bases from V and 2 bases from J, with 8 bases in between. The germline V gene encodes CDR1 DFQATT and CDR2 SNEGSKA (reference sequence). The CDR3 spans 12 residues. CDR3: CSASGLTYEQYF. CDR3 sequence (DNA): TGCAGTGCTAGTGGGTTAACCTACGAGCAGTACTTC.

This clonotype was seen repeatedly, ten times or more. The chain couples TRBV7-8 to TRBJ2-2; 11 nucleotides match TRBD2. V shed 4 bases and J 5 bases; nucleotides not matched to a gene: 6. Germline CDR1 is SGHVS and CDR2 is FQNEAQ. CDR3 size: 16 residues. The CDR3 spells CASSSIAGGRTGELFF. CDR3 DNA sequence: TGTGCCAGCAGCTCCATAGCGGGGGGGCGAACCGGGGAGCTGTTTTTT.

This clonotype appeared a few times. This CDR3 reads CASSNGDRNEQFF. For the CDR3, the DNA is TGTGCCAGCAGTAACGGGGATCGCAATGAGCAGTTCTTC. V and J are TRBV7-3 and TRBJ2-1; tentative D call: TRBD2 (5 bases). The V end lost 6 bases, the J end lost 6 bases, and 12 bases lay between the germline ends. CDR3 length: 13 amino acids. Germline assignment: CDR1 SGHTA and CDR2 FQGTGA.

This clonotype was counted between two and nine times. This chain uses TRBV29-1 with TRBJ2-1, with D possibly called TRBD1 or TRBD2 (7 bases each). V was pared by 1 base and J by 0 bases, with 13 bases between. The CDR3 runs to 16 residues. Per germline, CDR1 SQVTM and CDR2 ANQGSEA. This CDR3 is CSVEGGGQYSYNEQFF. The CDR3 bases are TGCAGCGTTGAAGGGGGGGGACAGTACTCCTACAATGAGCAGTTCTTC.